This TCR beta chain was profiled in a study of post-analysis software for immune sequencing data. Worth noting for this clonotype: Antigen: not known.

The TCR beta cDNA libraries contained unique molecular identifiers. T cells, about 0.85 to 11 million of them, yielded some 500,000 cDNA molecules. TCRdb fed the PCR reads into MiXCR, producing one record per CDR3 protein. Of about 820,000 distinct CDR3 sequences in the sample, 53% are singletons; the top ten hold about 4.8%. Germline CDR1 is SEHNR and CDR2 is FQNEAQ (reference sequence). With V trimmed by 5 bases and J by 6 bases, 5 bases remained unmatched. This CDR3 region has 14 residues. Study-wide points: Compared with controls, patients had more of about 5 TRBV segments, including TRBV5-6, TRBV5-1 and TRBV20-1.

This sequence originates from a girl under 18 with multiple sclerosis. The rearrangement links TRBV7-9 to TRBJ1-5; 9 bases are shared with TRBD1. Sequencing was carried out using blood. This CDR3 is CASSIGQGFQPQHF. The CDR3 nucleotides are TGTGCCAGCAGCATCGGACAGGGGTTTCAGCCCCAGCATTTT. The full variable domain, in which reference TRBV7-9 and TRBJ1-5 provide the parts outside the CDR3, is DTGVSQNPRHKITKRGQNVTFRCDPISEHNRLYWYRQTLGQGPEFLTYFQNEAQLEKSRLLSDRFSAERPKGSFSTLEIQRTEQGDSAMYLCASSIGQGFQPQHFGDGTRLSIL.